Presented here are 31 T cell receptor beta chains from one specimen sequenced in a study of T-cell reconstitution after alpha-beta-depleted transplantation in children. During its preparation, the TCRbeta library received unique molecular identifiers. TCRdb analysed the PCR reads with MiXCR anew, one entry per CDR3 protein. The data contain some 530,000 distinct CDR3 sequences, under 15% of them singletons. Specimen: PBMCs from the stem cell graft donor, collected from the stem cell graft. All receptors derive from a human donor who donated a stem cell graft to a child with combined immunodeficiency.

V gene TRBV30 combines with J gene TRBJ1-1; D unresolved. Germline loops: CDR1 GTSNPN, CDR2 SVGIG (reference sequence). The CDR3 is made up of 13 amino acids. V was shortened by 1 base and J by 0 bases, with 6 bases between the two germline ends. As DNA, the CDR3 is TGTGCCTGGAGTGCTCACATGAACACTGAAGCTTTCTTT. Translating it yields CAWSAHMNTEAFF.

This chain connects TRBV6-5 to TRBJ2-5, with D maybe TRBD1 (6 bases). The CDR3 runs to 12 residues. V lost 7 bases to trimming and J lost 4 bases, with 10 bases between them. Looked up from germline, CDR1 is MNHEY and CDR2 is SVGAGI. This chain's CDR3 is CASNTGTETQYF. CDR3 DNA sequence: TGTGCCAGCAACACAGGGACAGAGACCCAGTACTTC.

This clonotype was seen repeatedly, ten times or more. The chain joins TRBV7-2 to TRBJ2-1; D tentatively reads TRBD1 or TRBD2 (5 bases each). The V gene's germline CDR1 is SGHTA and CDR2 FQGNSA. The V end was cut by 2 bases, the J end by 2 bases, with 13 bases between. This CDR3 has 16 amino acids. The CDR3 region has the DNA TGTGCCAGCAGCTTAAAGGGGACGGGAACCTACAATGAGCAGTTCTTC. Residues: CASSLKGTGTYNEQFF.

There are a few counts of this clonotype. The chain carries TRBV18 and TRBJ2-1; D call uncertain. The CDR3 contains 17 residues. Germline V gene sequence: CDR1 KGHSH, CDR2 LQKENI. Trimming removed 3 bases at V and 0 bases at J, with 15 bases between. The DNA for the CDR3 is TGTGCCAGCTCACCGCTTCTTAGGCCGAGCTCCTACAATGAGCAGTTCTTC. Its protein product is CASSPLLRPSSYNEQFF.

In this sample, this clonotype turned up many times. This chain uses TRBV12-3 or TRBV12-4 with TRBJ2-1, with D perhaps TRBD1 (7 bases). Trimming took off 6 bases at V and 0 bases at J, with 9 bases between the two ends. The CDR3 length is 14 residues. CDR3 sequence reads: CASRRDSSYNEQFF. The CDR3 bases are TGTGCCAGCAGGCGGGACAGCTCCTACAATGAGCAGTTCTTC.

The rearrangement uses TRBV12-3 or TRBV12-4 and TRBJ2-5; 11 positions match TRBD2. With 5 bases clipped from V and 5 bases from J, the junction kept 10 bases outside the gene matches. This CDR3 is 16 amino acids long. Here the CDR3 reads CASSMLSGGAWETQYF. CDR3 in DNA: TGTGCCAGCAGTATGCTTAGCGGGGGGGCTTGGGAGACCCAGTACTTC.

This clonotype was found a few times. This chain uses TRBV9 with TRBJ2-1; 9 bases align to TRBD2. CDR1 SGDLS and CDR2 YYNGEE come from the germline V gene. The length of the CDR3 is 19 residues. The junction had 19 bases not matched to a gene; V was cut back by 1 base and J by 8 bases. Written as DNA, the CDR3 is TGTGCCAGCAGCGTACCCAAGCCGTGGCGGGGGGGCTGGGTTGATGAGCAGTTCTTC. This sequence encodes CASSVPKPWRGGWVDEQFF.

The CDR3 here is CASSPGGGQAFF. In nucleotides, the CDR3 is TGTGCCAGCAGCCCAGGGGGGGGGCAAGCTTTCTTT. The rearrangement links TRBV9 to TRBJ1-1; 7 bases are a match to TRBD1. The length of the CDR3 is 12 residues. Germline lookup yields CDR1 SGDLS and CDR2 YYNGEE. The V and J ends lost 4 bases and 9 bases, in that order; junction bases with no gene match: 6.

The rearrangement links TRBV6-2 or TRBV6-3 to TRBJ2-7, with 10 nucleotides matching TRBD1. The CDR3 loop spans 15 amino acids. Germline V gene lookup returns CDR1 MNHEY and CDR2 SVGEGT. V trimming: 8 bases; J trimming: 0 bases; junction bases outside the gene matches: 7. This CDR3 is CASLRDRGVSYEQYF. The CDR3 DNA is TGTGCCAGCCTCCGGGACAGGGGAGTCTCCTACGAGCAGTACTTC.

V usage is TRBV20-1 and J usage is TRBJ2-3; 12 bases line up with TRBD2. The ends lost 5 bases at V and 5 bases at J; junction bases unmatched: 8. From germline, CDR1 is DFQATT and CDR2 SNEGSKA (reference sequence). This CDR3 has 15 amino acids. CDR3 protein: CSAGTTSGRLDTQYF. CDR3 DNA: TGCAGTGCTGGCACGACTAGCGGGAGATTAGATACGCAGTATTTT.

This clonotype was observed a handful of times. The chain employs TRBV2 and TRBJ2-5, with 12 bases identical to TRBD2. Trimming removed 4 bases from V and 4 bases from J; junction bases left unmatched: 1. The germline V gene has CDR1 SNHLY and CDR2 FYNNEI. The CDR3 runs to 14 residues. The CDR3 loop is CASSGTSGAETQYF. In nucleotides, the CDR3 is TGTGCCAGCAGTGGGACTAGCGGGGCAGAGACCCAGTACTTC.

This clonotype was detected a few times. The V and J genes are TRBV5-5 and TRBJ2-1; TRBD2 matches 11 bases. The CDR3 extends over 15 amino acids. Trimming removed 0 bases from V and 8 bases from J; junction bases left unmatched: 4. From germline, CDR1 is SGHKS and CDR2 YYEKEE (reference sequence). CDR3 protein: CASSLGLAGFDEQFF. The DNA of the CDR3 is TGTGCCAGCAGCTTGGGACTAGCGGGGTTCGATGAGCAGTTCTTC.

The chain combines TRBV15 with TRBJ1-1; 8 bases align to TRBD1. CDR3 length: 14 residues. Germline assignment: CDR1 LNHNV and CDR2 YYDKDF (reference sequence). V was clipped by 4 bases and J by 5 bases; unmatched bases: 6. The CDR3 sequence: CATSKDRAETEAFF. CDR3 in DNA: TGTGCCACCAGCAAGGACAGGGCGGAAACTGAAGCTTTCTTT. Full variable domain (outside the CDR3, taken from reference TRBV15 and TRBJ1-1): DAMVIQNPRYQVTQFGKPVTLSCSQTLNHNVMYWYQQKSSQAPKLLFHYYDKDFNNEADTPDNFQSRRPNTSFCFLDIRSPGLGDTAMYLCATSKDRAETEAFFGQGTRLTVV.

A few counts support this clonotype. The chain recombines TRBV7-9 with TRBJ2-1, with 13 bases identical to TRBD2. Germline V lookup: CDR1 SEHNR, CDR2 FQNEAQ (reference sequence). CDR3 length: 17 amino acids. V lost 3 bases to trimming and J lost 5 bases; unmatched junction nucleotides: 7. The CDR3 sequence is CASSFLGLAGVNNEQFF. CDR3 coding DNA: TGTGCCAGCAGCTTCCTTGGACTAGCGGGAGTGAACAATGAGCAGTTCTTC.

The table lists this clonotype with a few counts. This sequence joins TRBV11-2 and TRBJ2-7; D possibly corresponds to TRBD1 (6 bases). This CDR3 region has 13 residues. Germline loops: CDR1 SGHAT, CDR2 FQNNGV. The V and J ends lost 6 bases and 0 bases respectively, with 9 bases between them. CDR3 in amino acids: CASRRDNSYEQYF. The DNA of the CDR3 is TGTGCCAGCAGGAGGGACAACTCCTACGAGCAGTACTTC.

CDR3 sequence (DNA): TGCAGTGCTAGAATCCTAGCGGGACCATCCTACAATGAGCAGTTCTTC. This codes for CSARILAGPSYNEQFF. The gene calls are TRBV20-1 and TRBJ2-1; 9 bases align to TRBD2. The germline V gene encodes CDR1 DFQATT and CDR2 SNEGSKA (reference sequence). The length of the CDR3 is 16 residues. The V and J ends lost 2 bases and 1 base, in that order; junction bases with no gene match: 6.

This clonotype was seen at least ten times. The chain combines TRBV12-3 or TRBV12-4 with TRBJ2-4, with D uncertain. V lost 1 base to trimming and J lost 0 bases, with 4 bases between them. The CDR3 spans 14 residues. This CDR3 reads CASSLGIAKNIQYF. CDR3 sequence (DNA): TGTGCCAGCAGTTTAGGGATAGCCAAAAACATTCAGTACTTC.

V usage is TRBV18 and J usage is TRBJ2-2; TRBD1 matches at 7 bases. The CDR3 covers 15 residues. Per germline, CDR1 KGHSH and CDR2 LQKENI. Trimming took 2 bases from V and 5 from J; bases not matched to a gene: 5. CDR3 protein: CASSPESRGTGELFF. In nucleotides, the CDR3 is TGTGCCAGCTCACCAGAGAGCAGGGGGACCGGGGAGCTGTTTTTT.

This clonotype turned up a few times. J is TRBJ2-7 and V is TRBV7-8; no firm D call. Germline-derived CDR1 and CDR2 are SGHVS and FQNEAQ. The CDR3 spans 13 residues. V lost 2 bases and J lost 2, with 7 bases in between. CDR3 nucleotide sequence: TGTGCCAGCAGCTTAAGGGCGACCTACGAGCAGTACTTC. This sequence encodes CASSLRATYEQYF. Full variable domain (remainder filled in from reference TRBV7-8 and TRBJ2-7): GAGVSQSPRYKVAKRGQDVALRCDPISGHVSLFWYQQALGQGPEFLTYFQNEAQLDKSGLPSDRFFAERPEGSVSTLKIQRTQQEDSAVYLCASSLRATYEQYFGPGTRLTVT.

This clonotype appeared many times. This rearrangement joins TRBV4-3 to TRBJ2-3; D is unclear. The germline V gene encodes CDR1 LGHNA and CDR2 YSLEER. Trimming pared 1 base from V and 0 bases from J, leaving 11 bases between. The CDR3 is 16 amino acids. The CDR3 region has the DNA TGCGCCAGCAGCCAAGGGGCCGGGTGGAGCACAGATACGCAGTATTTT. Translated, it gives CASSQGAGWSTDTQYF.

In its sample, this clonotype was seen many times. The rearrangement joins TRBV9 to TRBJ2-4, with unresolved D. Germline V gene lookup returns CDR1 SGDLS and CDR2 YYNGEE. This CDR3 has 14 amino acids. V was pared by 3 bases and J by 0 bases, with 7 bases between. The CDR3 DNA sequence: TGTGCCAGCAGCGGGGCCGTAGCCAAAAACATTCAGTACTTC. Its translation: CASSGAVAKNIQYF.

This clonotype was observed a few times. The rearrangement joins TRBV12-3 or TRBV12-4 to TRBJ1-1, with D uncertain. The CDR3 has 14 residues. The germline V and J ends were trimmed by 0 bases and 1 base, with 6 bases remaining between them. CDR3 coding DNA: TGTGCCAGCAGTTTAGCACCACAGAACACTGAAGCTTTCTTT. Translated: CASSLAPQNTEAFF.

The chain uses TRBV6-2 or TRBV6-3 and TRBJ2-7; D not resolved. This CDR3 spans 14 amino acids. Germline V lookup: CDR1 MNHEY, CDR2 SVGEGT. The V and J ends lost 3 bases and 0 bases respectively, with 9 bases between them. CDR3 loop: CASSYEPSSYEQYF. The CDR3, as DNA: TGTGCCAGCAGTTATGAGCCGAGCTCCTACGAGCAGTACTTC.

V is TRBV28 and J is TRBJ2-7, with a weak D call TRBD1 (7 bases). V was clipped by 5 bases and J by 0 bases, with 20 bases between them. The germline V gene has CDR1 MDHEN and CDR2 SYDVKM. The CDR3 has 17 residues. The CDR3 protein is CASSLTRGDRGSYEQYF. The CDR3 coding sequence is TGTGCCAGCAGTCTTACCAGGGGGGACAGAGGCTCCTACGAGCAGTACTTC.

This clonotype has only a few counts. The chain couples TRBV6-2 or TRBV6-3 to TRBJ1-4; D might be TRBD1 (5 bases). Germline V gene data show CDR1 as MNHEY and CDR2 as SVGEGT. The CDR3 is 13 amino acids. V was trimmed by 2 bases and J by 8 bases, leaving 9 bases between them. CDR3 nucleotides: TGTGCCAGCAGTTACAACGAGGGGGAAAAACTGTTTTTT. It translates to CASSYNEGEKLFF.

The chain uses TRBV27 and TRBJ1-5; D may be TRBD1 (5 bases). Germline V gene data show CDR1 as MNHEY and CDR2 as SMNVEV (reference sequence). The V end lost 2 bases, the J end lost 5 bases, and 16 bases lay between the germline ends. This CDR3 is 16 amino acids long. The CDR3 DNA reads as TGTGCCAGCAGTTTACAATGGTCAGGGTACGATCAGCCCCAGCATTTT. Its translation is CASSLQWSGYDQPQHF.

This clonotype has at least ten counts. This rearrangement joins TRBV7-8 to TRBJ2-3; TRBD2 aligns across 8 bases. The CDR3 is made up of 15 amino acids. Per germline, CDR1 SGHVS and CDR2 FQNEAQ. The ends lost 4 bases at V and 3 bases at J; junction bases unmatched: 6. This chain's CDR3 is CASSSRAGGTDTQYF. CDR3 in DNA: TGTGCCAGCAGCTCCCGTGCGGGGGGTACAGATACGCAGTATTTT.

The rearrangement links TRBV25-1 to TRBJ2-7; D uncertain. The CDR3 length is 13 residues. Germline values: CDR1 MGHDK, CDR2 SYGVNS. V dropped 3 bases and J dropped 6 bases, with 12 bases sitting between them. The CDR3 sequence is CASSDAPGSEQYF. In DNA, the CDR3 is TGTGCCAGCAGTGACGCCCCAGGCTCCGAGCAGTACTTC.

V and J are TRBV10-3 and TRBJ1-1; D gene ambiguous. The germline V gene encodes CDR1 ENHRY and CDR2 SYGVKD. The V gene lost 6 bases and the J gene lost 0 bases, with 8 bases spanning the gap. The length of the CDR3 is 13 residues. DNA for the CDR3: TGTGCCATCAGCAACCAGATGAACACTGAAGCTTTCTTT. Translation gives CAISNQMNTEAFF.

This clonotype has a handful of counts. The chain has TRBV10-3 and TRBJ2-1; 14 bases are shared with TRBD2. The CDR3 is 16 residues long. The V gene's germline CDR1 is ENHRY and CDR2 SYGVKD. Losses at the gene ends were 10 bases for V and 6 bases for J; bases not matched to a gene: 11. CDR3 bases: TGTGCCACCAAAGGGGGACTAGCGGGAGTGGGCAATGAGCAGTTCTTC. It translates to CATKGGLAGVGNEQFF.

This chain connects TRBV20-1 to TRBJ2-1, with TRBD2 identical over 14 bases. The V segment lost 3 bases and the J segment 5 bases; nucleotides outside the gene matches: 0. CDR1 DFQATT and CDR2 SNEGSKA come from the germline V gene (reference sequence). This CDR3 region has 14 residues. The CDR3 coding sequence is TGCAGTGCTAGGGGACTAGCGGGAGACAATGAGCAGTTCTTC. It encodes CSARGLAGDNEQFF.